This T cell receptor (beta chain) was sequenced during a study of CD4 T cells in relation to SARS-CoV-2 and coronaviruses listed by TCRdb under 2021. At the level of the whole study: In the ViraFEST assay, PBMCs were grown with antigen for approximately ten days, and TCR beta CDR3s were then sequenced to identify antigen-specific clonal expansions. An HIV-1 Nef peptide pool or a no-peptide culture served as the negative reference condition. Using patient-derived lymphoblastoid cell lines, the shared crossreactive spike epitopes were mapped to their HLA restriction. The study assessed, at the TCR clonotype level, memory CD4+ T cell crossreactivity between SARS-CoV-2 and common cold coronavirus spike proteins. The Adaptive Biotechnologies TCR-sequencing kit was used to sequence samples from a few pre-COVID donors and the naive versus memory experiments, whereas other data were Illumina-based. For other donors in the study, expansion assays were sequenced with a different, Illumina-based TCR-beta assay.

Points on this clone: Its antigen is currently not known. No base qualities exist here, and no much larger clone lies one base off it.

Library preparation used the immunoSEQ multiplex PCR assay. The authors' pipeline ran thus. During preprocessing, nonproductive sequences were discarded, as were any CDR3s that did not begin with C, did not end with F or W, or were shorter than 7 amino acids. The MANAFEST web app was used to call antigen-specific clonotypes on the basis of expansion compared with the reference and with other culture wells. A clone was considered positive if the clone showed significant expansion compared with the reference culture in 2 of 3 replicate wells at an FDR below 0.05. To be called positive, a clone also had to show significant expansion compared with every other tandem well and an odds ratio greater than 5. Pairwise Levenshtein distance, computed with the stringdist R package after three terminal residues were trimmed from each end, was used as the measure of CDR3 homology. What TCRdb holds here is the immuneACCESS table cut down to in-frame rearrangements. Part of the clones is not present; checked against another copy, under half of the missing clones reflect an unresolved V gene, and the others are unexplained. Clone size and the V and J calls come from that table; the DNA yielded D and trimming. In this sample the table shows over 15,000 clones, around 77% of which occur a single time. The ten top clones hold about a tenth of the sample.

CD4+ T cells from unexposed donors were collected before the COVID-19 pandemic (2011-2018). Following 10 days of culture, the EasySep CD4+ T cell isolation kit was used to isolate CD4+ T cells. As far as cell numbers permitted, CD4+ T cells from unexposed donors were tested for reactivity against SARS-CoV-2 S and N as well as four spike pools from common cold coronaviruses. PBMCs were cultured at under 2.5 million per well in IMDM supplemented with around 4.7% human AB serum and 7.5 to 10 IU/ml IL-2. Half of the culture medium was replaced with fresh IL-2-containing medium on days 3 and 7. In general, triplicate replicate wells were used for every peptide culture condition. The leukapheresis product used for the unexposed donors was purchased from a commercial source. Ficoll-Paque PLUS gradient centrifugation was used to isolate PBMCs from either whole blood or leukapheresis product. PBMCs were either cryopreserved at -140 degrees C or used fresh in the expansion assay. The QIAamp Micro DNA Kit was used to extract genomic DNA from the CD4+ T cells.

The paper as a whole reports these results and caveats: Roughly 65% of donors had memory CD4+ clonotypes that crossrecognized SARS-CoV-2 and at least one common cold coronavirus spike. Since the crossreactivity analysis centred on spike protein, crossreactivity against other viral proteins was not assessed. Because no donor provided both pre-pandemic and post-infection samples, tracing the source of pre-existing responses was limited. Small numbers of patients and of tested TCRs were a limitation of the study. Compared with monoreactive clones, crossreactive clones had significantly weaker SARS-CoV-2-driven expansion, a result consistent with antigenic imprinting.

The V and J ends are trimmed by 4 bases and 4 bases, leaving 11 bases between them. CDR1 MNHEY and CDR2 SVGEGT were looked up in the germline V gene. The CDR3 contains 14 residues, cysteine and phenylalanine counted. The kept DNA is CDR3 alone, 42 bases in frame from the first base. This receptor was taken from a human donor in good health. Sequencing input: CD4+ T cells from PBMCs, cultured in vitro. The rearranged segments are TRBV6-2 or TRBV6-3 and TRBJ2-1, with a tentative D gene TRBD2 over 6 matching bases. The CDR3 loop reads CASSSFREYNEQFF. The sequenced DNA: TGTGCCAGCAGTTCATTTCGGGAGTACAATGAGCAGTTCTTC.